The clone carrying this T cell receptor (beta chain) was seen only a few times. Antigen: not known. Germline lookup yields CDR1 DFQATT and CDR2 SNEGSKA (reference sequence). The CDR3 sequence is 15 residues long. The V and J ends lost 5 bases and 1 base respectively, with 17 bases between them. These data come from a study of T cells after yellow fever vaccination. Study-wide points: Reappearance after the booster was observed for most primary-vaccination clones (about 96% CD4, less than 90% CD8).

It was through 5'RACE template switching that TCR cDNA was made, with a universal primer site and UMIs added. TCRdb processed the 5' RACE reads anew with MiXCR; each CDR3 protein has one entry. The sample holds 240,000 or so distinct CDR3 sequences, less than 8.5% seen once. The J gene is TRBJ1-1, the V gene TRBV20-1; D is perhaps TRBD1 (5 bases). The TCR was taken from a man aged 25-45 years who received the YFV17D yellow fever vaccine. The material was CD4+ T cells sorted from PBMCs, obtained 15 days after the yellow fever booster vaccination. The CDR3 spells CSAGGSGRGNTEAFF. The CDR3 DNA sequence: TGCAGTGCTGGGGGGTCCGGAAGGGGGAACACTGAAGCTTTCTTT.